Each of the 10 T cell receptor beta chains below was sequenced from the same sample in a study of T-cell memory formation after mild COVID-19. TCRdb passed the 5' RACE reads through MiXCR, listing each CDR3 protein once. The sample includes around 310,000 distinct CDR3 sequences, approximately 22% of them seen just once. The source material was PBMCs or a T cell subset sorted from them (not recorded which). All receptors derive from a man between 18 and 29 years old who had mild COVID-19 (a few samples of this study predate the infection). Cell type and time point are not known.

The V call is TRBV29-1, the J call TRBJ2-7, with TRBD2 matching 13 bases. Germline values: CDR1 SQVTM, CDR2 ANQGSEA. With V trimmed by 6 bases and J by 3 bases, 8 bases remained unmatched. CDR3 length: 15 residues. DNA of the CDR3: TGCAGCGTCACCCGGACTAGCGGGGGTTACTACGAGCAGTACGTC. This gives the protein CSVTRTSGGYYEQYV.

The chain is built from TRBV19 and TRBJ1-1; 7 nucleotides line up with TRBD1. The V gene end was trimmed by 1 base and the J gene end by 1 base; junction bases not matched to a gene: 3. The CDR3 spans 15 residues. Germline V gives CDR1 LNHDA, CDR2 SQIVND (reference sequence). The CDR3 sequence is CASSIGDRENTEAFF. The CDR3 nucleotides are TGTGCCAGTAGTATAGGAGACAGGGAGAACACTGAAGCTTTCTTT.

The sample holds many counts of this clonotype. J is TRBJ1-6 and V is TRBV4-3, with TRBD1 identical over 9 bases. Germline V CDR1 and CDR2: LGHNA, YSLEER. The CDR3 runs to 14 residues. Trimming removed 6 bases from V and 11 bases from J; junction bases left unmatched: 8. The CDR3 DNA is TGCGCCAGCAGTTCCGGGACAGGGTATCCACCCCTCCACTTT. Translation: CASSSGTGYPPLHF.

The chain has TRBV2 and TRBJ2-3; 7 bases agree with TRBD1. Trimming removed 8 bases from V and 0 bases from J; junction bases left unmatched: 5. CDR1 is SNHLY, CDR2 FYNNEI, per germline. The CDR3 is 14 residues long. The CDR3 DNA is TGTGCCAGCTTTGGGACAGTAAGCACAGATACGCAGTATTTT. This sequence encodes CASFGTVSTDTQYF.

This clonotype has just a few counts. The chain uses TRBV5-1 and TRBJ2-3; no clear D gene. The CDR3 contains 14 residues. Germline loops: CDR1 SGHRS, CDR2 YFSETQ. V was shortened by 0 bases and J by 2 bases, with 7 bases between the two germline ends. This CDR3 is CASSLGHLTDTQYF. In DNA, the CDR3 is TGCGCCAGCAGCTTGGGACACCTCACAGATACGCAGTATTTT.

V gene TRBV7-6 combines with J gene TRBJ2-5; a possible D gene is TRBD2 (5 bases). V was clipped by 1 base and J by 2 bases, with 11 bases between them. The CDR3 covers 15 residues. Germline CDR1 SGHVS, CDR2 FNYEAQ. CDR3 protein: CASSLGGTRQETQYF. DNA for the CDR3: TGTGCCAGCAGCTTAGGAGGTACTAGGCAAGAGACCCAGTACTTC.

This clonotype turned up a few times. The rearrangement uses TRBV12-3 or TRBV12-4 and TRBJ2-7; D gene ambiguous. The CDR3 is made up of 13 amino acids. V lost 5 bases and J lost 2, with 10 bases in between. CDR3 nucleotides: TGTGCCAGCAGTGAGGTGGGGACCTACGAGCAGTACTTC. Its translation is CASSEVGTYEQYF.

V usage is TRBV4-3 and J usage is TRBJ2-7; D not certain. Trimming left V 4 bases short and J 1 base short, with 11 bases between. Germline V CDR1 and CDR2: LGHNA, YSLEER. The CDR3 runs to 14 residues. CDR3 coding DNA: TGCGCCAGCAGCCGTCGTCCAGGTTCCTACGAGCAGTACTTC. It yields the protein CASSRRPGSYEQYF.

This clonotype was recorded a few times. The chain couples TRBV19 to TRBJ1-2, with TRBD1 identical over 10 bases. The CDR3 has 16 residues. Germline CDR1 LNHDA, CDR2 SQIVND (reference sequence). Trimming removed 0 bases from V and 1 base from J; junction bases left unmatched: 2. This CDR3 reads CASSIDDRGLNYGYTF. The CDR3 DNA reads TGTGCCAGTAGTATAGACGACAGGGGGCTTAACTATGGCTACACCTTC.

This clonotype was counted a single time. This sequence joins TRBV12-3 or TRBV12-4 and TRBJ1-2; the D is unclear. The CDR3 consists of 13 residues. V lost 3 bases and J 8 bases, leaving 13 bases between the germline ends. The CDR3 bases are TGTGCCAGCAGTTTTGACCCCGAACAGGGCTACACCTTC. This codes for CASSFDPEQGYTF.